This TCR beta chain stems from a study of blood T cell repertoires in COVID-19. Study information: Italy, Spain and the United States were the sources of the convalescent and acute COVID-19 samples. PBMCs, B-cell-depleted T cells, or T cells provided the cDNA or gDNA that made up the material.

Per the authors' pipeline: Reference gene primer amplification yielded estimated nucleated cell counts. Sequenced by immunoSEQ multiplex PCR; TCRdb stores in-frame clones only, minus some. The DNA gave D and trimming, while V, J and clone size come from that table. The table shows under 300,000 clones, with 86% occurring only once. The TCR comes from a man of 80 years or more with acute or convalescent COVID-19. The sample was peripheral blood.

The CDR3, as DNA: TGTGCCAGCAGCCGAGAAGGGGTAGGGGCATACGAGCAGTACTTC. Translated: CASSREGVGAYEQYF. The chain has TRBV7-8 and TRBJ2-7; possibly TRBD1 for D (5 bases). V lost 5 bases to trimming and J lost 4 bases, with 18 bases between them. Germline assignment: CDR1 SGHVS and CDR2 FQNEAQ. The CDR3 has 15 residues.